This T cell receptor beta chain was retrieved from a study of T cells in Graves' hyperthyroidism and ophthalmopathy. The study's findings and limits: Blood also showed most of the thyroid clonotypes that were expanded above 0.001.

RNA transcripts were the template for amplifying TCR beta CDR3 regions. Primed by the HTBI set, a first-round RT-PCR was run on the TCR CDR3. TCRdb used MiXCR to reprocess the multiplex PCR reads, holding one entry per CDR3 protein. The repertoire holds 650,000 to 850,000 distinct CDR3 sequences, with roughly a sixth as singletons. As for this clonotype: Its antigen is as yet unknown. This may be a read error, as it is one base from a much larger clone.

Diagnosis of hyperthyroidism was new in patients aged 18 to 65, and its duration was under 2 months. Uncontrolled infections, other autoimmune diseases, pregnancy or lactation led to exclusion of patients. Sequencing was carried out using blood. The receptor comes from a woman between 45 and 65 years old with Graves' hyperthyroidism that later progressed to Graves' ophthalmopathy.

The CDR3 bases are TGCGCCAGCAGCTTTTTAGGGCCCCCGACTGAAGCTTTCTTT. Translation: CASSFLGPPTEAFF. The chain employs TRBV5-1 and TRBJ1-1; no clear D gene. The V end was cut by 2 bases, the J end by 5 bases, with 13 bases between. This CDR3 contains 14 residues. Germline V CDR1 and CDR2: SGHRS, YFSETQ.